These 10 T cell receptor beta chains originate from one sample sequenced in a study of cytomegalovirus exposure and HLA in healthy donors. The PCR made use of 60 Vbeta and 13 Jbeta primers. Using immunoSEQ multiplex PCR, the repertoire was profiled, and TCRdb retains in-frame clones only, with some absent. The sample yields 110,000 or so clones, over 55% seen once. Sequencing input: PBMCs. These receptors were collected from a man aged 18 to 30 in good health and CMV-seropositive.

V is TRBV28 and J is TRBJ1-5; TRBD1 might be the D (6 bases). The CDR3 contains 16 residues. V lost 9 bases, J lost 3 bases, and 21 bases lay in between. CDR1 is MDHEN, CDR2 SYDVKM, per germline. The CDR3 is CASRLAGAKDNQPQHF. CDR3 coding DNA: TGTGCCAGTCGGTTAGCGGGGGCTAAGGACAATCAGCCCCAGCATTTT.

The chain recombines TRBV6-1 with TRBJ2-1; 7 bases align to TRBD2. The CDR3 has 13 amino acids. Germline V gene data show CDR1 as MNHNS and CDR2 as SASEGT. Trimming cost V 5 bases and J 6 bases; bases outside gene matches: 4. The chain's CDR3 is CASSNGRVNEQFF. The CDR3 nucleotides read TGTGCCAGCAGTAATGGGAGGGTCAATGAGCAGTTCTTC.

The chain couples TRBV5-1 to TRBJ2-1; 10 nucleotides align to TRBD2. The CDR3 consists of 16 residues. Germline assignment: CDR1 SGHRS and CDR2 YFSETQ. Trimming removed 0 bases from V and 4 bases from J; junction bases left unmatched: 4. CDR3 in DNA: TGCGCCAGCAGCTTGGTGGTAGCGGGGGGATACAATGAGCAGTTCTTC. Translating gives CASSLVVAGGYNEQFF.

Concerning this clone itself: A junction boundary mismatches the germline segment, possibly from a read error. This sample also contains other DNA sequences that code for the same CDR3. The V gene is TRBV10-3, the J gene TRBJ1-1, with D unresolved. The CDR3 covers 14 residues. CDR1 and CDR2 (germline): ENHRY, SYGVKD. The CDR3 region has the DNA TGTGCCATCAGTGATGCCGTGCGGGGATCTGAAGCTTTTTTT. Translation: CAISDAVRGSEAFF.

This chain links TRBV6-5 with TRBJ1-1, with D perhaps TRBD1 (5 bases). CDR1 is MNHEY and CDR2 is SVGAGI in the germline V gene. V lost 7 bases, J lost 7 bases, and 13 bases lay in between. The CDR3 sequence is 12 residues long. The DNA for the CDR3 is TGTGCCAGCACCTCCTGGGGGGTTGAAGCTTTCTTT. Amino acid sequence: CASTSWGVEAFF.

J is TRBJ2-5 and V is TRBV10-3, with D maybe TRBD2 (7 bases). The CDR3 is 16 amino acids. V lost 0 bases to trimming and J lost 0 bases, with 11 bases between them. The V gene's germline CDR1 is ENHRY and CDR2 SYGVKD. The CDR3 DNA is TGTGCCATCAGTGAGTCAGGCGGGGGCAACCAAGAGACCCAGTACTTC. Translated, it gives CAISESGGGNQETQYF.

The CDR3 coding sequence is TGTGCCAGCAGCTTTGGGACAGCCCAAGAGACCCAGTACTTC. Its protein product is CASSFGTAQETQYF. The chain is built from TRBV5-4 and TRBJ2-5; 7 bases agree with TRBD1. The ends lost 2 bases at V and 1 base at J; junction bases unmatched: 2. The CDR3 has 14 residues. Looked up from germline, CDR1 is SGHNT and CDR2 is YYREEE (reference sequence).

On this clone itself: One end of the junction fails to match germline, which may point to a read error. This chain connects TRBV28 to TRBJ1-3; D gene ambiguous. Germline V lookup: CDR1 MDHEN, CDR2 SYDVKM. CDR3 length: 15 amino acids. The CDR3 spells CASSPRGRVGDTIYF. DNA for the CDR3: TGTGCCAGCAGTCCTCGAGGGAGGGTTGGAGACACCATATATTTT.

The chain links TRBV6-4 to TRBJ2-3; no reliable D call. Germline loops: CDR1 MRHNA, CDR2 SNTAGT. The CDR3 spans 15 residues. V was trimmed by 2 bases and J by 0 bases, leaving 9 bases between them. The CDR3 region has the DNA TGTGCCAGCAGTGACGCCCGAGCAAGCACAGATACGCAGTATTTT. Translated, it gives CASSDARASTDTQYF.

This chain uses TRBV5-4 with TRBJ2-7; 11 nucleotides line up with TRBD2. CDR3 size: 16 residues. The germline CDR1 and CDR2 sequences are SGHNT and YYREEE (reference sequence). Trimming cost V 3 bases and J 2 bases; bases outside gene matches: 7. The CDR3 reads CASSYLIAGGTYEQYV. The CDR3 nucleotides read TGTGCCAGCAGCTATCTCATAGCGGGGGGGACCTACGAGCAGTACGTC.